The 24 T cell receptor beta chains in this list originate from one sample, sequenced in a study of blood T cell repertoires in COVID-19. Sequencing used immunoSEQ multiplex PCR; TCRdb keeps in-frame clones, though not all of them. The sample consists of about 12,000 clones, over 60% of them appearing once. The specimen was peripheral blood. The receptor set was obtained from a man aged 55 to 69 with COVID-19, enrolled during active disease.

This chain connects TRBV15 to TRBJ1-2, with 10 bases lining up with TRBD1. The length of the CDR3 is 14 residues. From germline, CDR1 is LNHNV and CDR2 YYDKDF (reference sequence). V shed 4 bases, J shed 8 bases, and the junction held 7 bases outside the gene matches. CDR3 sequence (DNA): TGTGCCACCAGCACCAGGGACAGGGGTGACGGCTACACCTTC. It codes for CATSTRDRGDGYTF.

This clone was picked up a small number of times. The rearrangement joins TRBV2 to TRBJ2-5, with 7 bases matching TRBD1. The trim removed 8 bases at V and 2 bases at J, leaving 5 bases unmatched. The V gene's germline CDR1 is SNHLY and CDR2 FYNNEI. There are 13 residues in the CDR3. The CDR3 DNA reads TGTGCCAGCTGCCCGGGACAGCAAGAGACCCAGTACTTC. Protein sequence: CASCPGQQETQYF.

This chain links TRBV3-1 (or the pseudogene TRBV3-2) with TRBJ1-2; TRBD1 might be the D (6 bases). Germline V lookup: CDR1 LGHDT, CDR2 YNNKEL (reference sequence). Trimming cost V 0 bases and J 7 bases, with 12 bases left between them. The CDR3 contains 14 residues. The CDR3 DNA reads as TGTGCCAGCAGCCAAGAGGCCAGGGGCGGTGGCTACACCTTC. Translation gives CASSQEARGGGYTF.

The chain employs TRBV28 and TRBJ1-6; D might be TRBD1 (5 bases). The CDR3 covers 18 residues. Germline lookup yields CDR1 MDHEN and CDR2 SYDVKM. The V gene lost 1 base and the J gene lost 10 bases, with 23 bases spanning the gap. The CDR3 DNA reads as TGTGCCAGCAGTTTATTAACGGTTTTGGGGGGGAAGGGATCACCCCTCCACTTT. Translation gives CASSLLTVLGGKGSPLHF.

This clone was seen only once. The rearrangement joins TRBV11-3 to TRBJ1-5; TRBD1 matches at 7 bases. V shed 5 bases and J 4 bases; nucleotides not matched to a gene: 8. Germline assignment: CDR1 SGHNT and CDR2 YENEEA. The CDR3 runs to 15 residues. In nucleotides, the CDR3 is TGTGCCAGCAGCAACGGCAGGGGGATAAATCAGCCCCAGCATTTT. Its translation: CASSNGRGINQPQHF. The full variable domain, rest sourced from reference TRBV11-3 and TRBJ1-5, is EAGVVQSPRYKIIEKKQPVAFWCNPISGHNTLYWYLQNLGQGPELLIRYENEEAVDDSQLPKDRFSAERLKGVDSTLKIQPAELGDSAVYLCASSNGRGINQPQHFGDGTRLSIL.

The J gene is TRBJ2-7, the V gene TRBV7-9; tentatively, D is TRBD1 (6 bases). Germline V gives CDR1 SEHNR, CDR2 FQNEAQ (reference sequence). There are 15 residues in the CDR3. V dropped 1 base and J dropped 3 bases, with 13 bases sitting between them. In DNA, the CDR3 is TGTGCCAGCAGCTTAGGATCGGCAGGGGACTACGAGCAGTACGTC. Translated, it gives CASSLGSAGDYEQYV.

The chain employs TRBV9 and TRBJ1-3, with D possibly matching TRBD1 (5 bases). This CDR3 contains 15 residues. The germline gives CDR1 SGDLS, CDR2 YYNGEE. V was trimmed by 0 bases and J by 2 bases, leaving 9 bases between them. CDR3 in DNA: TGTGCCAGCAGCGTAGACGCAGGGACTGGAAACACCATATATTTT. Its translation: CASSVDAGTGNTIYF.

This chain links TRBV6-2 or TRBV6-3 with TRBJ2-1, with 10 positions matching TRBD2. V gave up 5 bases and J gave up 3 bases; unmatched junction bases: 4. This CDR3 has 15 residues. CDR1 and CDR2 from the germline V gene are MNHEY and SVGEGT. For the CDR3, the DNA is TGTGCCAGCAGTGGCTGGACTAGCGGCTACAATGAGCAGTTCTTC. Its protein is CASSGWTSGYNEQFF.

The rearrangement joins TRBV6-5 to TRBJ2-1, with 10 bases matching TRBD2. The CDR3 has 15 amino acids. The junction had 3 bases not matched to a gene; V was cut back by 1 base and J by 6 bases. Germline V gives CDR1 MNHEY, CDR2 SVGAGI. The CDR3 loop reads CASSYLLAGTNEQFF. In DNA, the CDR3 is TGTGCCAGCAGTTACTTACTAGCGGGAACCAATGAGCAGTTCTTC.

This chain uses TRBV6-2 or TRBV6-3 with TRBJ1-5; 9 bases line up with TRBD1. The CDR3 length is 14 residues. The V and J ends lost 4 bases and 5 bases, in that order; junction bases with no gene match: 3. Germline V lookup: CDR1 MNHEY, CDR2 SVGEGT. CDR3 protein: CASSWDREDQPQHF. The CDR3 region has the DNA TGTGCCAGCAGTTGGGACAGGGAGGATCAGCCCCAGCATTTT.

J is TRBJ2-5 and V is TRBV4-3; the match to TRBD2 covers 12 bases. Germline lookup yields CDR1 LGHNA and CDR2 YSLEER. V gave up 1 base and J gave up 5 bases; unmatched junction bases: 8. The CDR3 runs to 17 residues. DNA for the CDR3: TGCGCCAGCAGCCAAGGGGCTAGCGGGAGGGCTGGGGAGACCCAGTACTTC. Translated: CASSQGASGRAGETQYF.

This clone was observed a single time. At one boundary the junction diverges from the germline segment, which might be a read error. The chain has TRBV7-7 and TRBJ2-1, with a weak D call TRBD1 (6 bases). Germline V lookup: CDR1 SSHAT, CDR2 FNYEAQ (reference sequence). CDR3 length: 19 amino acids. CDR3 bases: TGTGCTAGCAGCTTACGAACCCCGGGACAAATCTCCCGTACCGATGAGCAGTTCTTC. This encodes CASSLRTPGQISRTDEQFF.

The rearrangement uses TRBV1 and TRBJ2-1; TRBD2, the table's D call, lacks a check against the DNA. TRBV1 is annotated as a pseudogene. CDR3 size: 18 residues. In nucleotides, the CDR3 is TGCACCAGCAGCCAAGAGGGTGGACTCCCCCAATCCTACAATGAGCAGTTCTTC. It specifies CTSSQEGGLPQSYNEQFF.

This clone appeared a few times. The rearrangement uses TRBV9 and TRBJ1-4, with D unclear. Per the germline V gene, CDR1 is SGDLS and CDR2 is YYNGEE. The CDR3 runs to 17 residues. With 0 bases removed from V and 0 bases from J, the gap between germline ends came to 12 bases. The CDR3 reads CASSVDGRSATNEKLFF. The CDR3 bases are TGTGCCAGCAGCGTAGATGGCAGATCCGCAACTAATGAAAAACTGTTTTTT.

This clone has only a few counts. The chain uses TRBV7-9 and TRBJ2-3; maybe TRBD2 (7 bases). This CDR3 has 15 residues. V was clipped by 5 bases and J by 4 bases, with 16 bases between them. The germline V gene encodes CDR1 SEHNR and CDR2 FQNEAQ (reference sequence). The CDR3 bases are TGTGCCAGCAGCCCTGGGGGGGGGCGAGCAGATACGCAGTATTTT. It encodes CASSPGGGRADTQYF.

The V call is TRBV6-5, the J call TRBJ2-7; 7 nucleotides agree with TRBD2. Germline V gene sequence: CDR1 MNHEY, CDR2 SVGAGI. This CDR3 comprises 15 residues. Trimming took 4 bases from V and 6 from J; bases not matched to a gene: 12. The CDR3 sequence: CASSLLAPALSEQYF. CDR3 nucleotide sequence: TGTGCCAGCAGTTTACTAGCGCCCGCCCTGAGCGAGCAGTACTTC.

The chain employs TRBV2 and TRBJ1-6, with D possibly being TRBD1 (6 bases). V lost 4 bases and J 7 bases, leaving 23 bases between the germline ends. Germline V gene sequence: CDR1 SNHLY, CDR2 FYNNEI. The CDR3 covers 18 residues. The CDR3 DNA follows: TGTGCCAGCAGTGTCCTCCGGGACAAGGGCTCGAGGAATTCACCCCTCCACTTT. Its translation is CASSVLRDKGSRNSPLHF.

The gene calls are TRBV19 and TRBJ1-5; no reliable D call. V dropped 6 bases and J dropped 0 bases, with 3 bases sitting between them. Germline assignment: CDR1 LNHDA and CDR2 SQIVND (reference sequence). This CDR3 contains 12 residues. The DNA for the CDR3 is TGTGCCAGTAGACATAGCAATCAGCCCCAGCATTTT. It specifies CASRHSNQPQHF.

V usage is TRBV9 and J usage is TRBJ2-3; D is undetermined. The germline V gene encodes CDR1 SGDLS and CDR2 YYNGEE. The V end was cut by 1 base, the J end by 7 bases, with 10 bases between. There are 13 residues in the CDR3. CDR3 in amino acids: CASSVSEQNTQYF. CDR3 nucleotides: TGTGCCAGCAGCGTATCAGAACAGAATACGCAGTATTTT.

This sequence joins TRBV7-2 and TRBJ2-6; the D gene is possibly TRBD1 (6 bases). The V gene lost 3 bases and the J gene lost 4 bases, with 16 bases spanning the gap. Looked up from germline, CDR1 is SGHTA and CDR2 is FQGNSA. CDR3 size: 17 residues. The CDR3 DNA reads as TGTGCCAGCAGCTTCAGGGGAGCGACCTTCGGGGCCAACGTCCTGACTTTC. This encodes CASSFRGATFGANVLTF.

The V and J genes are TRBV5-1 and TRBJ1-1; no clear D. CDR1 SGHRS and CDR2 YFSETQ come from the germline V gene. The CDR3 is 15 residues long. With 4 bases removed from V and 1 base from J, the gap between germline ends came to 14 bases. CDR3 coding DNA: TGCGCCAGCAGCCCCGCTGTACAGCAGAACACTGAAGCTTTCTTT. This translates into CASSPAVQQNTEAFF. The full variable domain, rest sourced from reference TRBV5-1 and TRBJ1-1, is KAGVTQTPRYLIKTRGQQVTLSCSPISGHRSVSWYQQTPGQGLQFLFEYFSETQRNKGNFPGRFSGRQFSNSRSEMNVSTLELGDSALYLCASSPAVQQNTEAFFGQGTRLTVV.

This clone was seen only once. V usage is TRBV30 and J usage is TRBJ2-7, with TRBD2 identical over 11 bases. Looked up from germline, CDR1 is GTSNPN and CDR2 is SVGIG (reference sequence). Trimming took 7 bases from V and 7 from J; bases not matched to a gene: 9. The CDR3 extends over 13 amino acids. The CDR3 region is CASSGGTVREQYF. In DNA form, the CDR3 reads TGTGCCTCTAGCGGGGGGACCGTTAGGGAGCAGTACTTC.

The V call is TRBV10-3, the J call TRBJ2-1; 7 positions agree with TRBD1. The CDR3 extends over 14 amino acids. J was trimmed by 5 bases and V by 0 bases; bases with no gene match: 1. Germline-derived CDR1 and CDR2 are ENHRY and SYGVKD. Here the CDR3 reads CAISESGTDNEQFF. CDR3 DNA sequence: TGTGCCATCAGTGAGTCCGGGACAGACAATGAGCAGTTCTTC.

V is TRBV24-1 and J is TRBJ2-2, with 12 bases aligning to TRBD2. The CDR3 consists of 16 residues. CDR1 is KGHDR, CDR2 SFDVKD, per germline. Losses at the gene ends were 7 bases for V and 6 bases for J; bases not matched to a gene: 8. CDR3 coding DNA: TGTGCCACCAGACCGACTAGCGGGAGATTGGCCGGGGAGCTGTTTTTT. This codes for CATRPTSGRLAGELFF.